This T cell receptor beta chain was sequenced in a study of blood T cell repertoires in COVID-19. On the study more broadly: Specimens from acute and convalescent COVID-19 originated in the United States, Italy and Spain. T cells, B-cell-depleted T cells, or PBMCs supplied cDNA or gDNA.

In the authors' methods: The assay estimated nucleated cells by amplifying reference gene primers. Assay: immunoSEQ multiplex PCR; the TCRdb copy retains only in-frame clones and omits some. The V and J calls and the clone size are those of that table, but D and trimming were determined from the DNA. The table records about 120,000 clones, over 65% of them present only once. J lost 2 bases, V lost 0 bases, and 3 bases had no gene match. From germline, CDR1 is LGHNA and CDR2 YNFKEQ. The length of the CDR3 is 15 residues. The sequenced material came from peripheral blood. The receptor's source is a man in his fifties or sixties with acute or convalescent COVID-19. The V call is TRBV4-2, the J call TRBJ2-7; 8 positions agree with TRBD1. CDR3 bases: TGTGCCAGCAGCCAAGATACACAGGGGGCCTACGAGCAGTACTTC. Translation: CASSQDTQGAYEQYF.